This T cell receptor beta chain was retrieved from a study of blood T cell repertoires in COVID-19. CDR3 length equals 13 residues. V dropped 3 bases and J dropped 7 bases, with 10 bases sitting between them. Germline V CDR1 and CDR2: SGHTA, FQGTGA. Clones were read by immunoSEQ multiplex PCR, and TCRdb kept only the in-frame ones, dropping some. This sample has 200,000 to 250,000 clones; over 75% occur once, and the top ten carry approximately 2.4%. The chain has TRBV7-3 and TRBJ1-3, with TRBD1 as a possible D gene (5 bases). Specimen: peripheral blood. This receptor was identified in a woman in her sixties or seventies with COVID-19, enrolled during active disease. CDR3 DNA sequence: TGTGCCAGCAGCTTCCAGGGTGCGAACACCATATATTTT. It yields the protein CASSFQGANTIYF.